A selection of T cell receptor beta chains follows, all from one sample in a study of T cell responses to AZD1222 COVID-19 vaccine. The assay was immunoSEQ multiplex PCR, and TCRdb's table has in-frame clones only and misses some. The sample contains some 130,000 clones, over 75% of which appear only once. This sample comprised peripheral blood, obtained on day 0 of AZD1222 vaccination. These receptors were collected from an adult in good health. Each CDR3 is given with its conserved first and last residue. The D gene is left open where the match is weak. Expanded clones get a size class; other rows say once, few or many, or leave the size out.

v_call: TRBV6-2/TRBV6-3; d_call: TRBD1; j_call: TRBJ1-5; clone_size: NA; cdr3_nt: TGTGCCAGCAGTGACAGGGCTAGGCAGCCCCAGCATTTT; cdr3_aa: CASSDRARQPQHF
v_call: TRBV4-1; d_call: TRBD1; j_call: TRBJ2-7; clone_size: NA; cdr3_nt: TGCGCCAGCAGCCAAGGCAGGGGGCTATACGAGCAGTACTTC; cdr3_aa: CASSQGRGLYEQYF
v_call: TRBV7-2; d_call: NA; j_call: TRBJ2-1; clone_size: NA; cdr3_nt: TGTGCCAGCAGACAACTAAGTGGCGGGTTCTCCTACAATGAGCAGTTCTTC; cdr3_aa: CASRQLSGGFSYNEQFF
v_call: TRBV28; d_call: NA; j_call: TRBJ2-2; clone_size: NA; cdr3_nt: TGTGCCAGCAGTTTGGGCCGATACACCGGGGAGCTGTTTTTT; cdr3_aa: CASSLGRYTGELFF
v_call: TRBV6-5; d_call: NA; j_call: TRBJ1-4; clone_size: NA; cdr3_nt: TGTGCCAGCAGTAACAGCCGAGGGTCTAATGAAAAACTGTTTTTT; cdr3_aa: CASSNSRGSNEKLFF
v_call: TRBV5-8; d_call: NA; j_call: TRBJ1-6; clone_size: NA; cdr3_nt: TGTGCCAGCAGCTTGGAGGCGACAATCTCCTATAATTCACCCCTCCACTTT; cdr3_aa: CASSLEATISYNSPLHF
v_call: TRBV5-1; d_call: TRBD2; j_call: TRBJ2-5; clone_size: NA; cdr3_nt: TGCGCCAGCAGCTTGTCTAGCGGGGGGCAAGAGACCCAGTACTTC; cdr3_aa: CASSLSSGGQETQYF
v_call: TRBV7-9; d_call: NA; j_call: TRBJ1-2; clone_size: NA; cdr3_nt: TGTGCCAGCATCCATGAGTCCGGGACCGTGGGGGGTGGCTACACCTTC; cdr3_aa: CASIHESGTVGGGYTF
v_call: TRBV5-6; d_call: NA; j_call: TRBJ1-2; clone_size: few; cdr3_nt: TGTGCCAGCAGCTACGGACAGCCGGCTAACTATGGCTACACCTTC; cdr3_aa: CASSYGQPANYGYTF
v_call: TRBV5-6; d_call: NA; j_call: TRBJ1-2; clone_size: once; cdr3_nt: TGTGCCAGCAGCCTCGGCACGAGAGCTATAGGCTACACCTTC; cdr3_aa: CASSLGTRAIGYTF
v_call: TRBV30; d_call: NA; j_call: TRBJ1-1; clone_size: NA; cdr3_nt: TGTGCCTGGAGCAAAGGCAGAGCGAACACTGAAGCTTTCTTT; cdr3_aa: CAWSKGRANTEAFF
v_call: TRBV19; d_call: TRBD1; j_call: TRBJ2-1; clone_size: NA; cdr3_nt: TGTGCCAGTAGTATCAGGACAGGGCCCTACAATGAGCAGTTCTTC; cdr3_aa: CASSIRTGPYNEQFF
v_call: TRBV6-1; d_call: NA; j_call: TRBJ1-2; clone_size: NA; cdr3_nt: TGTGCCAGCAGTGATCCCTGGGGCTACACCTTC; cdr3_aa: CASSDPWGYTF
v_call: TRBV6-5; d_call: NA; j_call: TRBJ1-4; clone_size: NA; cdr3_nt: TGTGCCAGCAGTCCGTACACAACTAATGAAAAACTGTTTTTT; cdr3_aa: CASSPYTTNEKLFF
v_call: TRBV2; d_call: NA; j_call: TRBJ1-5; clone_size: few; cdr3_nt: TGTGCCAGCAACGGGGGCAATCAGCCCCAGCATTTT; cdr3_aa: CASNGGNQPQHF
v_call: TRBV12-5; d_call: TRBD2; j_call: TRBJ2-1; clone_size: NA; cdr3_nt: TGTGCTAGTGGTTTGGGACAGACCGGGACTAGTACCCCCAATGAGCAGTTCTTC; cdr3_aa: CASGLGQTGTSTPNEQFF
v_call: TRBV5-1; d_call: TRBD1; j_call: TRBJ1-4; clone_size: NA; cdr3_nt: TGCGCCAGCAGCTTGGGAGGGGGCGCTCATGAAAAACTGTTTTTT; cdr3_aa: CASSLGGGAHEKLFF
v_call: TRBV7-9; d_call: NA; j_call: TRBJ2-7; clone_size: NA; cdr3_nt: TGTGCCAGCAGCCCCGGGACTCAGAGCTGGACTTACGAGCAGTACTTC; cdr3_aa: CASSPGTQSWTYEQYF
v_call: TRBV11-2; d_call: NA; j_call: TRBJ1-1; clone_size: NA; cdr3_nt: TGTGCCAGCAGCTTAGGACAGATAAACACTGAAGCTTTCTTT; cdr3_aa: CASSLGQINTEAFF
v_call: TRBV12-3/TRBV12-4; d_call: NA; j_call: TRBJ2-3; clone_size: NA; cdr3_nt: TGTGCCAGCAGTTTTGGGGATACGCAGTATTTT; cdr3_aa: CASSFGDTQYF
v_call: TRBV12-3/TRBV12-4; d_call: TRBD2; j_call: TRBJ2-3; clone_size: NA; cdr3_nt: TGTGCCAGCAGTTTAGGACTAGCTAGGACGCAGTATTTT; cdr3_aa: CASSLGLARTQYF
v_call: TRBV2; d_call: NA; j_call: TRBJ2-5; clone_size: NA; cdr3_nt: TGTGCCAGCAGATGGGGCCTTAACCAAGAGACCCAGTACTTC; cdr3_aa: CASRWGLNQETQYF
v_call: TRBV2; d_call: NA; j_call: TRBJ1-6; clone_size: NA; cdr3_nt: TGTGCCAGCAGAACCTTTGGGGGCTCCTATAATTCACCCCTCCACTTT; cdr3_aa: CASRTFGGSYNSPLHF
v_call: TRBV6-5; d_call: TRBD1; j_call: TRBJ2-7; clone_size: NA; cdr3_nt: TGTGCCAGCAGGTACAGGGGGCTAATGGGGGAGCAGTACTTC; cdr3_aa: CASRYRGLMGEQYF